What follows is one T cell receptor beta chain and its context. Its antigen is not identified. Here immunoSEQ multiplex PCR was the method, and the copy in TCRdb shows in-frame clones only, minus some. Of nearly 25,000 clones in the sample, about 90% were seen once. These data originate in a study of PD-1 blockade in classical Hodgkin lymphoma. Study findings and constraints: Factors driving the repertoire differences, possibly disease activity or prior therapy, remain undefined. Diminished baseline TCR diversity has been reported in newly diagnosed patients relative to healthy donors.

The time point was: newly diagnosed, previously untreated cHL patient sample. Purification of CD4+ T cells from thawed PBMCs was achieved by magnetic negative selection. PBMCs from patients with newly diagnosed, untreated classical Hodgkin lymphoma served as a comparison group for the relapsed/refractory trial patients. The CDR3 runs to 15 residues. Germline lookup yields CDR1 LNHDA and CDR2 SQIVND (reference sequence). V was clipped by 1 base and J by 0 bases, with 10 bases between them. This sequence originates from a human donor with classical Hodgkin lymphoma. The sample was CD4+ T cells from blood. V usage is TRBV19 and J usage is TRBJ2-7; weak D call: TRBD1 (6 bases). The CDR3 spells CASSIVRDNSYEQYF. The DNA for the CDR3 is TGTGCCAGTAGTATAGTCCGGGACAACTCCTACGAGCAGTACTTC.